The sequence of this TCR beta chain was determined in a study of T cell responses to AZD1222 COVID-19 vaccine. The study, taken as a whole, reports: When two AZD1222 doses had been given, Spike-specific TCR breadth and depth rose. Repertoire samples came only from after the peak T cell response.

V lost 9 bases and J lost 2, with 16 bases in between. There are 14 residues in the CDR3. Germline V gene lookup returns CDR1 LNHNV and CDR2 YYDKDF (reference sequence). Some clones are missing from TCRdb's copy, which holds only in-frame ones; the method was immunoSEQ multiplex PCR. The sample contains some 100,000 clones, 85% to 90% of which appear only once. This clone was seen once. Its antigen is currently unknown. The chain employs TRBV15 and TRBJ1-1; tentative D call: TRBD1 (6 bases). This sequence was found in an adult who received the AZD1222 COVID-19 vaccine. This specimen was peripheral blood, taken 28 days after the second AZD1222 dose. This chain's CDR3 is CATGFQTGNTEAFF. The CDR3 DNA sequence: TGTGCCACAGGGTTCCAGACAGGTAACACTGAAGCTTTCTTT.